This TCR beta chain was obtained from a study of cytomegalovirus exposure and HLA in healthy donors. General study results and limits: Among TCR beta chains, those listed as cytomegalovirus-associated numbered some 170.

This clone is a singleton in its sample. Its antigen is still unknown. PCR involved 60 Vbeta and 13 Jbeta primers. TCRdb's copy holds only in-frame clones and misses some; the assay was immunoSEQ multiplex PCR. This table has 200,000 or so clones, around 81% appearing once. The CDR3 is 17 amino acids. The V segment lost 5 bases and the J segment 7 bases; nucleotides outside the gene matches: 18. Germline assignment: CDR1 ENHRY and CDR2 SYGVKD. The receptor's source is a woman aged 18-29 years in good health and CMV-seropositive. Material for sequencing was PBMCs. This chain uses TRBV10-3 with TRBJ1-2; 8 bases match TRBD1. CDR3 region: CAISRGTGGRFLGGYTF. Here the CDR3 DNA reads TGTGCCATCAGTCGGGGGACAGGAGGAAGATTTTTAGGTGGCTACACCTTC.